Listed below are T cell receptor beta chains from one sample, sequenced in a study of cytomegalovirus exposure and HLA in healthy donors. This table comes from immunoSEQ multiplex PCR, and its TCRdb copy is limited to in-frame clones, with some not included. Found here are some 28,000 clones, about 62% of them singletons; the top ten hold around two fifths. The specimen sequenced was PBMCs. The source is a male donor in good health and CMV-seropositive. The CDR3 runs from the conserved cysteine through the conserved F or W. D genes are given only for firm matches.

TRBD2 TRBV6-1 CASSAPGTSGSWSDTQYF
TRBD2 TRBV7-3 CASSSGRLNTGELFF
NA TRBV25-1 CASRLLNTGELFF
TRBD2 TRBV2 CASSARTSGDTQYF
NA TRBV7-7 CASSLGLRDEQFF
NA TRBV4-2 CASSQGGSSYEQYF
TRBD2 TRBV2 CASSEGSVTSGREQFF
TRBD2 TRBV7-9 CASSFGAGGLSTDTQYF
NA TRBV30 CAWSVLFGKYYEQYF
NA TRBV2 CASSLPRAVIGTEAFF
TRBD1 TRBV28 CASSSGTGVGGQENQYF
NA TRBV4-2 CASSQGRDNYNEQFF
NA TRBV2 CASSGAQSPDTQYF
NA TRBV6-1 CASSEQSPNYGYTF
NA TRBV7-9 CASSRDKEAFF
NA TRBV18 CASSPDRDYGYTF